This record covers a single T cell receptor beta chain. V was shortened by 2 bases and J by 0 bases, with 8 bases between the two germline ends. CDR1 is KGHSH, CDR2 LQKENI, per germline. The CDR3 runs 15 residues. The data originate from a study of blood T cell repertoires in COVID-19. Some clones are missing from TCRdb's copy, which holds only in-frame ones; the method was immunoSEQ multiplex PCR. The sample yields 200,000 to 250,000 clones, about four fifths seen once. The clonotype originates from an elderly woman with COVID-19, enrolled during active disease. Material for sequencing was peripheral blood. This rearrangement joins TRBV18 to TRBJ1-3; D gene uncertain. The CDR3 DNA reads as TGTGCCAGCTCACCATCCCTTCCCTCTGGAAACACCATATATTTT. Amino acids: CASSPSLPSGNTIYF.